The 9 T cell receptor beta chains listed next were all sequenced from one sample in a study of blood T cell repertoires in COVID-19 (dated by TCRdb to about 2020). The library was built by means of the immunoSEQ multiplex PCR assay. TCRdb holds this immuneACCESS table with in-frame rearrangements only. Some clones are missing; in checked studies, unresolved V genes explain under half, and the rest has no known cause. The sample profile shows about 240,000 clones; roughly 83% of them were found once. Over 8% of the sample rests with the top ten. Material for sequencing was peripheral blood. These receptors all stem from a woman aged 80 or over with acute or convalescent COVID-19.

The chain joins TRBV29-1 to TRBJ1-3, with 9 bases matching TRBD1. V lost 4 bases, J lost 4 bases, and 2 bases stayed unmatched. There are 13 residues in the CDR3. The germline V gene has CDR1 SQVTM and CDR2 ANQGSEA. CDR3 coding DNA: TGCAGCGTTGGACAGGGGGTAGGAAACACCATATATTTT. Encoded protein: CSVGQGVGNTIYF.

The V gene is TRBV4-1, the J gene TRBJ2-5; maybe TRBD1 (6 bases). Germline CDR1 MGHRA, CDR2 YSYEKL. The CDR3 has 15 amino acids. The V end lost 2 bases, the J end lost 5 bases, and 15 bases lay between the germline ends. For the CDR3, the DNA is TGCGCCAGCAGCCAAACTCCAGGGGCTAGGGAGACCCAGTACTTC. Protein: CASSQTPGARETQYF.

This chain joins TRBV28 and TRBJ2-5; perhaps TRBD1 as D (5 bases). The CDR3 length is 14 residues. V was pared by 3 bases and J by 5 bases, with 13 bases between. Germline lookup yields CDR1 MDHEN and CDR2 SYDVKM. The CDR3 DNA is TGTGCCAGCAGTTTTTGGTTTGGGGCCGAGACCCAGTACTTC. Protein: CASSFWFGAETQYF.

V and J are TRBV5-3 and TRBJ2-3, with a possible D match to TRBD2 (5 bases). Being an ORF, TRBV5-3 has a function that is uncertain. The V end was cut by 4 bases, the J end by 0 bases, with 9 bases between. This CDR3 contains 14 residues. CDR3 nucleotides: TGTGCCAGAAGCGACGGGAACAGCACAGATACGCAGTATTTT. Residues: CARSDGNSTDTQYF.

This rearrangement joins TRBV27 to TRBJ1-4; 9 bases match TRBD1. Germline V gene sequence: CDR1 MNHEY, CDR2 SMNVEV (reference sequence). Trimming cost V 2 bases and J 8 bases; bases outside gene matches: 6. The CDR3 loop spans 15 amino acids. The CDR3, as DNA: TGTGCCAGCAGTTTACCCGGGACAGGGAGCGAAAAACTGTTTTTT. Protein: CASSLPGTGSEKLFF.

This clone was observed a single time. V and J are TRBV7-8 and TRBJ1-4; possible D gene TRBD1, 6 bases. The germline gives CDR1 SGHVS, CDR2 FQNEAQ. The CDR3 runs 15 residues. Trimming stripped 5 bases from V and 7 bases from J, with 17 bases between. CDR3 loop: CASSQGGLRSEKLFF. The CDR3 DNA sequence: TGTGCCAGCAGCCAAGGGGGTCTCAGGAGTGAAAAACTGTTTTTT.

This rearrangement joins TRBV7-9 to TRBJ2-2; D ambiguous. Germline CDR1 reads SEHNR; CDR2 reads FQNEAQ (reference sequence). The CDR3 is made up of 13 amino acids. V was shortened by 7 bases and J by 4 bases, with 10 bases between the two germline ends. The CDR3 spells CASILPLTGELFF. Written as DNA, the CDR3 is TGTGCCAGCATCCTACCGCTCACCGGGGAGCTGTTTTTT.

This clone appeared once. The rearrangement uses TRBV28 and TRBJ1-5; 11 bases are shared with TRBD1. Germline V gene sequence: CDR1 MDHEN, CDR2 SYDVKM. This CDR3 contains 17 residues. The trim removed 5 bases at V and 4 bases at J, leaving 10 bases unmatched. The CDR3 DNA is TGTGCCAGCAGTCCGGACAGGGGGCTTGTGGGGAATCAGCCCCAGCATTTT. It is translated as CASSPDRGLVGNQPQHF.

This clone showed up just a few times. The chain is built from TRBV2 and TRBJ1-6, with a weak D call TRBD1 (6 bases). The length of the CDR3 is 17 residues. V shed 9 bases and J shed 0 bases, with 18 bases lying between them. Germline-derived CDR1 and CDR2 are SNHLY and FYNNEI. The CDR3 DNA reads TGTGCCAGTAAGATTGAGACAGGAAGCTCCTATAATTCACCCCTCCACTTT. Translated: CASKIETGSSYNSPLHF.